The 10 T cell receptor beta chains presented below share a single source sample, sequenced in a study of spatial heterogeneity in lung cancer. Time point defined: sample taken at primary tumor resection. Sequencing covered unsorted whole RNA taken from tumor, nontumor lung or frozen PBMC. MiXCR, applied by TCRdb to the 5' RACE reads, yields one record per CDR3 protein. There are tens of thousands of distinct CDR3 sequences in the sample; approximately 21% occur only once, and approximately 5.6% lies in the top ten. The material was PBMCs, obtained at surgery. The receptors derive from a male donor with early-stage non-small cell lung cancer.

The CDR3 loop is CASSLSAPQDLRSYEQYF. In DNA, the CDR3 is TGTGCCAGCAGTTTATCAGCCCCTCAGGACCTCAGGTCCTACGAGCAGTACTTC. The chain combines TRBV27 with TRBJ2-7; D is uncertain. The CDR3 consists of 18 residues. The germline CDR1 and CDR2 sequences are MNHEY and SMNVEV (reference sequence). V dropped 0 bases and J dropped 1 base, with 19 bases sitting between them.

The rearrangement uses TRBV20-1 and TRBJ1-4; D is undetermined. The CDR3 contains 14 residues. V lost 2 bases to trimming and J lost 4 bases, with 11 bases between them. Germline V gene data show CDR1 as DFQATT and CDR2 as SNEGSKA (reference sequence). CDR3 sequence (DNA): TGCAGTGCTAGAAACGGACGGGATAATGAAAAACTGTTTTTT. Residues: CSARNGRDNEKLFF.

The CDR3 DNA sequence: TGTGCCAGCAGCTTATCAGGGGGCGCTGGGTCCTCAGATACGCAGTATTTT. Translation: CASSLSGGAGSSDTQYF. The gene calls are TRBV7-2 and TRBJ2-3; 8 nucleotides match TRBD1. Germline V gene sequence: CDR1 SGHTA, CDR2 FQGNSA. The CDR3 extends over 17 amino acids. J lost 4 bases, V lost 2 bases, and 11 bases had no gene match.

This clonotype occurred a few times. The J gene is TRBJ1-5, the V gene TRBV21-1. TRBV21-1 is tagged as a pseudogene. This CDR3 spans 14 amino acids. The CDR3 region has the DNA TGTGCCAGCAGTTCTCGCGGTTTCAATCAGCCCCAGCATTTT. Translated: CASSSRGFNQPQHF.

This clonotype showed up just a few times. This chain uses TRBV6-5 with TRBJ2-1; TRBD1 matches at 11 bases. CDR1 and CDR2 from the germline V gene are MNHEY and SVGAGI. This CDR3 contains 17 residues. After removal of 0 bases from V and 8 bases from J, the junction contained 9 bases not matched to a gene. Written as DNA, the CDR3 is TGTGCCAGCAGTTACTCCGTGCGGACAGGGGGCCGAGATGAGCAGTTCTTC. Translation: CASSYSVRTGGRDEQFF.

The table lists this clonotype with a few counts. The chain has TRBV27 and TRBJ2-4; D gene ambiguous. This CDR3 comprises 16 residues. Germline values: CDR1 MNHEY, CDR2 SMNVEV (reference sequence). The V and J ends lost 6 bases and 5 bases respectively, with 20 bases between them. The CDR3 region is CASSLGPSWVENIQYF. The CDR3 DNA reads TGTGCCAGCAGCCTAGGCCCGTCCTGGGTGGAAAACATTCAGTACTTC.

The chain couples TRBV19 to TRBJ2-1; tentative D call: TRBD2 (5 bases). This CDR3 is built from 11 residues. Deletions cut 3 bases from V and 10 bases from J, with 7 bases between. Per germline, CDR1 LNHDA and CDR2 SQIVND (reference sequence). The DNA for the CDR3 is TGTGCCAGTAGTATCGACTACGAGCAGTTCTTC. Residues: CASSIDYEQFF.

This clonotype was found a few times. This CDR3 reads CASRSLEGGETQYF. CDR3 sequence (DNA): TGTGCCAGCAGATCCTTGGAGGGAGGGGAGACCCAGTACTTC. This chain connects TRBV6-1 to TRBJ2-5, with TRBD2 identical over 7 bases. J lost 5 bases, V lost 6 bases, and 9 bases had no gene match. The CDR3 extends over 14 amino acids. CDR1 and CDR2 from the germline V gene are MNHNS and SASEGT.

The sample holds a few counts of this clonotype. The J gene is TRBJ2-2, the V gene TRBV6-5; D is perhaps TRBD1 or TRBD2 (5 bases each). V was clipped by 11 bases and J by 4 bases, with 11 bases between them. Germline V gives CDR1 MNHEY, CDR2 SVGAGI. The CDR3 is 12 amino acids. CDR3 amino acids: CAGRGSTGELFF. The CDR3 region has the DNA TGTGCCGGCCGGGGCAGCACCGGGGAGCTGTTTTTT.

This clonotype was picked up a small number of times. The CDR3 spells CASSSLAIQETQYF. The CDR3 DNA reads as TGCGCCAGCAGCTCCCTGGCAATTCAAGAGACCCAGTACTTC. V is TRBV5-1 and J is TRBJ2-5; D call uncertain. This CDR3 is built from 14 residues. Germline values: CDR1 SGHRS, CDR2 YFSETQ. Trimming took 3 bases from V and 2 from J, leaving 11 bases between them.